The clone carrying this T cell receptor (beta chain) was seen a handful of times. The sample belongs to a study of blood T cell repertoires in COVID-19. Using immunoSEQ multiplex PCR, the repertoire was profiled, and TCRdb retains in-frame clones only, with some absent. The data show roughly 60,000 clones, with approximately 75% seen just once and under 15% held by the top ten. V lost 3 bases and J lost 0; bases outside the gene matches: 12. The CDR3 length is 18 residues. CDR1 and CDR2 from the germline V gene are SEHNR and FQNEAQ (reference sequence). This sequence was found in an older man with acute or convalescent COVID-19. The sequenced sample consisted of peripheral blood. The genes are TRBV7-9 and TRBJ2-7; 9 nucleotides line up with TRBD1. The CDR3 protein is CASSFLGTGRVGSYEQYF. As DNA, the CDR3 is TGTGCCAGCAGCTTCCTCGGGACAGGGAGAGTGGGCTCCTACGAGCAGTACTTC.